This T cell receptor (beta chain) was sequenced for a study of shared clonotypes between healthy human individuals. Using immunoSEQ multiplex PCR, the repertoire was profiled, and TCRdb retains in-frame clones only, with some absent. The table shows some 2 million clones, with 85% to 95% occurring only once. The CDR3 length is 13 residues. Germline V lookup: CDR1 MNHEY, CDR2 SMNVEV (reference sequence). The V and J ends lost 2 bases and 11 bases, in that order; junction bases with no gene match: 9. On this clone itself: Its target is unknown.

General observations from the study: Even with large depth, rarefaction showed that sorted-subset sequencing was incomplete. Several donors had 5% to 6% of their naive CD4 clonotypes in common. The expectation was that sequencing depth would affect clonotype sharing among donors.

Terminally differentiated effector memory CD45RA+ cells were left out of the naive CD8 fraction, which was CD45RO-negative and positively selected for CCR7. Sequences were obtained from naive CD8+ T cells sorted from blood. The chain carries TRBV27 and TRBJ2-7; 7 bases align to TRBD2. This TCR derives from a man younger than 35 in good health. CDR3 bases: TGTGCCAGCAGTTTACGTGGTGCGGGAGTTGAGTACTTC. Residues: CASSLRGAGVEYF.